This T cell receptor beta chain came from a study of Graves' ophthalmopathy and Graves' hyperthyroidism. Background on the study: Blood was drawn at initial diagnosis, before any treatment.

Patients were left out if they had other autoimmune diseases, uncontrolled infections, pregnancy or lactation. Physicians reached a diagnosis by relying on clinical symptoms, serum thyroxine, TRAb, thyroid ultrasound and orbital computed tomography. CDR1 MGHRA and CDR2 YSYEKL come from the germline V gene. V dropped 3 bases and J dropped 4; count of bases not matched to a gene: 10. This CDR3 spans 16 amino acids. RNA transcripts were the template, and TCR beta CDR3 regions were amplified from them. The library came from an HTBI-primed first-round RT-PCR and a second-round multiplex PCR. MiXCR, run by TCRdb on the multiplex PCR reads, gives a single entry per CDR3 protein. The sample contains 680,000 or so distinct CDR3 sequences, roughly 20% of which appear only once. This clonotype was counted ten times or more. Its cognate antigen is unknown. General study results and limits: The model forecast ophthalmopathy progression, reaching around 66% sensitivity and 72.22% specificity.

The sequenced sample was peripheral blood. The clonotype was recovered from a woman under 30 with stable Graves' hyperthyroidism. Some clones in this sample may be carry-over from other donors' samples. The V gene is TRBV4-1, the J gene TRBJ2-7; 9 bases map to TRBD1. The CDR3 nucleotides are TGCGCCAGCAGCCAGGTCTCCGGGACAGGGCTGTACGAGCAGTACTTC. It codes for CASSQVSGTGLYEQYF.